This T cell receptor (beta chain) was observed in a study of shared clonotypes between healthy human individuals. The germline V and J ends were trimmed by 1 base and 1 base, with 8 bases remaining between them. This CDR3 is 14 amino acids long. The germline V gene encodes CDR1 SGHRS and CDR2 YFSETQ. TCRdb's table, derived via immunoSEQ multiplex PCR, lists solely in-frame clones and lacks some. The table lists more than 850,000 clones, 70% to 80% of them singletons, with approximately 0.52% in the top ten. The receptor's source is a man between 18 and 35 years old in good health. Some clones in this sample may be carry-over from other donors' samples. V is TRBV5-1 and J is TRBJ1-2; maybe TRBD1 (5 bases). Sequencing used memory CD4+ T cells from PBMCs. The subset here: CD45RA-negative fraction. DNA of the CDR3: TGCGCCAGCAGCTTGAAACAGGATAACTATGGCTACACCTTC. It translates to CASSLKQDNYGYTF.